What follows are 10 T cell receptor beta chains derived from one specimen sequenced in a study of T cells in Graves' hyperthyroidism and ophthalmopathy. What was amplified from RNA transcripts were TCR beta CDR3 regions. The primer set for the first-round RT-PCR of the TCR CDR3 was HTBI. TCRdb used MiXCR to reprocess the multiplex PCR reads, holding one entry per CDR3 protein. The data contain some 270,000 distinct CDR3 sequences, 10% to 15% of them singletons. Sequenced input: blood. These TCRs come from a woman aged 25 to 39 with Graves' hyperthyroidism that later progressed to Graves' ophthalmopathy.

This clonotype was detected ten times or more. The genes are TRBV3-1 and TRBJ1-6, with TRBD1 matching 7 bases. This CDR3 region has 14 residues. V lost 1 base and J lost 7; bases outside the gene matches: 1. Germline CDR1 and CDR2: LGHDT and YNNKEL (reference sequence). CDR3 loop: CASSQGTGNSPLHF. The DNA for the CDR3 is TGTGCCAGCAGCCAAGGGACAGGAAATTCACCCCTCCACTTT.

In this sample, this clonotype turned up many times. The chain is built from TRBV13 and TRBJ2-5; no reliable D call. The CDR3 totals 13 residues. Between the trimmed V and J ends, which lost 7 bases and 4 bases, there was a span of 13 bases. CDR1 PRHDT and CDR2 FYEKMQ come from the germline V gene (reference sequence). Here the CDR3 DNA reads TGTGCCAGCACTTTGGCGGTGGGAGAGACCCAGTACTTC. It codes for CASTLAVGETQYF.

This chain connects TRBV5-8 to TRBJ2-7; D unclear. V lost 6 bases and J lost 3, with 1 base in between. The CDR3 totals 9 residues. Per the germline V gene, CDR1 is SGHTS and CDR2 is YDEGEE. The CDR3 loop is CASNYEQYF. The CDR3 region has the DNA TGTGCCAGCAACTACGAGCAGTACTTC. The full variable domain, with the rest looked up from reference TRBV5-8 and TRBJ2-7, is EAGVTQSPTHLIKTRGQQATLRCSPISGHTSVYWYQQALGLGLQFLLWYDEGEERNRGNFPPRFSGRQFPNYSSELNVNALELEDSALYLCASNYEQYFGPGTRLTVT.

The table lists this clonotype with many counts. This chain joins TRBV5-5 and TRBJ2-3; 13 bases agree with TRBD2. V gave up 4 bases and J gave up 5 bases; unmatched junction bases: 7. The CDR3 contains 16 residues. The V gene's germline CDR1 is SGHKS and CDR2 YYEKEE (reference sequence). DNA of the CDR3: TGTGCCAGCAGCGCCGGGACTAGCGGGACGGTAGATACGCAGTATTTT. Translation: CASSAGTSGTVDTQYF.

This clonotype was found many times. V and J are TRBV7-2 and TRBJ2-3; TRBD2 matches 8 bases. Germline CDR1 and CDR2: SGHTA and FQGNSA. Losses at the gene ends were 5 bases for V and 2 bases for J; bases not matched to a gene: 9. The CDR3 has 16 residues. CDR3 bases: TGTGCCAGCAGCCGGACTCTAGCGGGCCTCACAGATACGCAGTATTTT. As protein: CASSRTLAGLTDTQYF.

This clonotype came up many times. This chain's CDR3 is CASSPLQDNEQFF. The DNA of the CDR3 is TGTGCCAGCTCACCATTACAGGACAATGAGCAGTTCTTC. This chain uses TRBV18 with TRBJ2-1, with a tentative D call TRBD1 (5 bases). Germline CDR1 KGHSH, CDR2 LQKENI. Trimming left V 2 bases short and J 5 bases short, with 7 bases between. There are 13 residues in the CDR3.

The chain joins TRBV20-1 to TRBJ2-2; the match to TRBD1 covers 11 bases. J lost 5 bases, V lost 5 bases, and 4 bases had no gene match. CDR3 length: 14 residues. CDR1 and CDR2 from the germline V gene are DFQATT and SNEGSKA (reference sequence). The CDR3 nucleotides read TGCAGTGCTCGGGACAGGGGGGGAACCGGGGAGCTGTTTTTT. It translates to CSARDRGGTGELFF.

Many counts were recorded for this clonotype. J is TRBJ1-1 and V is TRBV18, with a possible D match to TRBD1 (5 bases). Per germline, CDR1 KGHSH and CDR2 LQKENI. The CDR3 is 15 residues long. Trimming left V 1 base short and J 4 bases short, with 13 bases between. In DNA form, the CDR3 reads TGTGCCAGCTCACCACTTTCGGGGGATTTCACTGAAGCTTTCTTT. Translating gives CASSPLSGDFTEAFF. Combining the CDR3 with reference TRBV18 and TRBJ1-1 gives the whole variable domain NAGVMQNPRHLVRRRGQEARLRCSPMKGHSHVYWYRQLPEEGLKFMVYLQKENIIDESGMPKERFSAEFPKEGPSILRIQQVVRGDSAAYFCASSPLSGDFTEAFFGQGTRLTVV.

This clonotype showed up many times. The gene calls are TRBV28 and TRBJ2-4; the match to TRBD2 covers 12 bases. V trimming: 4 bases; J trimming: 1 base; junction bases outside the gene matches: 5. Germline CDR1 is MDHEN and CDR2 is SYDVKM. This CDR3 has 17 amino acids. CDR3 sequence (DNA): TGTGCCAGCAGTTCGCTAGCGGGAGGGTGGGCCAAAAACATTCAGTACTTC. Its translation is CASSSLAGGWAKNIQYF.

There are a few counts of this clonotype. The chain is built from TRBV19 and TRBJ2-7, with D perhaps TRBD1 (6 bases). The V and J ends lost 5 bases and 2 bases respectively, with 31 bases between them. Germline values: CDR1 LNHDA, CDR2 SQIVND (reference sequence). CDR3 length equals 20 residues. CDR3: CASSRRTGSFRGTRTYEQYF. DNA for the CDR3: TGTGCCAGTAGTCGCCGCACAGGGTCGTTTAGGGGGACGAGGACCTACGAGCAGTACTTC. Looking up the rest from reference TRBV19 and TRBJ2-7 gives the full variable domain: DGGITQSPKYLFRKEGQNVTLSCEQNLNHDAMYWYRQDPGQGLRLIYYSQIVNDFQKGDIAEGYSVSREKKESFPLTVTSAQKNPTAFYLCASSRRTGSFRGTRTYEQYFGPGTRLTVT.